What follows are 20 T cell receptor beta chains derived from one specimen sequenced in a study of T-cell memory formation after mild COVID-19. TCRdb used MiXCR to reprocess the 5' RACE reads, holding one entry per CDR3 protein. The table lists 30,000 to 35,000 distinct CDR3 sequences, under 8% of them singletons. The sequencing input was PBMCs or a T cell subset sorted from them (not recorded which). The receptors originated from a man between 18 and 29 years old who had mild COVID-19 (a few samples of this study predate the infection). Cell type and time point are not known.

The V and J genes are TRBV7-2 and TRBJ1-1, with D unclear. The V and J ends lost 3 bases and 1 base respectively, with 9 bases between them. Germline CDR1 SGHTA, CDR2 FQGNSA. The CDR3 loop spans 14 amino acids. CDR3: CASSFQSQNTEAFF. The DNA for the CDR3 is TGTGCCAGCAGCTTTCAATCACAGAACACTGAAGCTTTCTTT.

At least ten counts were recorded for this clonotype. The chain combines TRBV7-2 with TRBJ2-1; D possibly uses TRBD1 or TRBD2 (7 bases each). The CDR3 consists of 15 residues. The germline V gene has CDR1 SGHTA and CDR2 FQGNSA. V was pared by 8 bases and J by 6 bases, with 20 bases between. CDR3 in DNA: TGTGCCAGCCGCTGGGGGGGAGGGGGCCTCAATGAGCAGTTCTTC. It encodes CASRWGGGGLNEQFF.

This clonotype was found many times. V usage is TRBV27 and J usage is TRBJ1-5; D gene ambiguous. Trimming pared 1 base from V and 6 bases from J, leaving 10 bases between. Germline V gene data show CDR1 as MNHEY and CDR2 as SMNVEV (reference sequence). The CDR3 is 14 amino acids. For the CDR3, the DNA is TGTGCCAGCAGTTTATGGTACAGTCGTCAGCCCCAGCATTTT. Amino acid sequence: CASSLWYSRQPQHF.

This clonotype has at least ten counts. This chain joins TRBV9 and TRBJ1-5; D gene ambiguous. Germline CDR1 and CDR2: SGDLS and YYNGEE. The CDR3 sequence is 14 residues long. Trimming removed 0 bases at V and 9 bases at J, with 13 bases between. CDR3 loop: CASSVGDGLGPQHF. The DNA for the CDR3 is TGTGCCAGCAGCGTAGGCGACGGACTTGGGCCCCAGCATTTT.

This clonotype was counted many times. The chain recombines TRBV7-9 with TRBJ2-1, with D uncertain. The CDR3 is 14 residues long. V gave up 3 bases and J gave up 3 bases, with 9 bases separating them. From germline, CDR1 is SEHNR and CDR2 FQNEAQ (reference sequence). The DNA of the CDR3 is TGTGCCAGCAGCTTCGGCACCCTCTACAATGAGCAGTTCTTC. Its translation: CASSFGTLYNEQFF.

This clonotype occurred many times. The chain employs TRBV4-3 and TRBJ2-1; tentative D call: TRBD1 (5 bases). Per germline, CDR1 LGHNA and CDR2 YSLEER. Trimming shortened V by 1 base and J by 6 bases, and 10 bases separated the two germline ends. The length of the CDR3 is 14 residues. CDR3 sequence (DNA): TGCGCCAGCAGCCAAGGGGGCAGGGTCAATGAGCAGTTCTTC. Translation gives CASSQGGRVNEQFF.

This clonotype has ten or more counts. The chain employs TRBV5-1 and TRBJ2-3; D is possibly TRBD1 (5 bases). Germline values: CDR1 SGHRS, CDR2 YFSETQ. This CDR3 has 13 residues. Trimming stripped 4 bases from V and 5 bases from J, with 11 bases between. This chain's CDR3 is CASSSLTEDTQYF. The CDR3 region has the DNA TGCGCCAGCAGCAGCCTGACAGAAGATACGCAGTATTTT.

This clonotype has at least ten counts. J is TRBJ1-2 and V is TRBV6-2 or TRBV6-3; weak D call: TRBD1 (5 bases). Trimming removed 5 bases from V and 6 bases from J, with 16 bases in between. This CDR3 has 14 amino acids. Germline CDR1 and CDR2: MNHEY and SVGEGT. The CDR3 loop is CASSARQGSDGYTF. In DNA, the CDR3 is TGTGCCAGCAGTGCCCGGCAGGGTTCGGATGGCTACACCTTC.

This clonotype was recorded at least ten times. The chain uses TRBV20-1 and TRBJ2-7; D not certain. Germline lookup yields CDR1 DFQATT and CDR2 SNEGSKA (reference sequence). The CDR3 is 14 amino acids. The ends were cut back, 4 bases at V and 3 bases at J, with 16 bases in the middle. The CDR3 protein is CSAIKPSIYYEQYV. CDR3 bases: TGCAGTGCTATAAAGCCCTCCATATACTACGAGCAGTACGTC.

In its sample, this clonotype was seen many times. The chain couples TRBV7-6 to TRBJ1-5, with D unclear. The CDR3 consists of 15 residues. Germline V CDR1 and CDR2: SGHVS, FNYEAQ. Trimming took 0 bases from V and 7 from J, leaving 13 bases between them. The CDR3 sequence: CASSLASGLNQPQHF. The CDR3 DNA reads TGTGCCAGCAGCTTAGCCAGTGGCCTAAACCAGCCCCAGCATTTT.

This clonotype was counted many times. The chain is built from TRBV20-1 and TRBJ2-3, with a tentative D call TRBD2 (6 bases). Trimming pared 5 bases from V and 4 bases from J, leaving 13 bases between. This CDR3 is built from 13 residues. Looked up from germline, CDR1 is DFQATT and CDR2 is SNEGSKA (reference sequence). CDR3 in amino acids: CSAPGGVSDTQYF. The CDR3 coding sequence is TGCAGTGCTCCAGGCGGGGTCTCAGATACGCAGTATTTT.

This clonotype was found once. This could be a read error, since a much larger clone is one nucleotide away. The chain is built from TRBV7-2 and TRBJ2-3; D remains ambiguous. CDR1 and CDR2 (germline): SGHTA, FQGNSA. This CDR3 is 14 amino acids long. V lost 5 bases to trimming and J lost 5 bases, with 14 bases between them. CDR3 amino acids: CASSPRPVEDTQYF. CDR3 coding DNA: TGTGCCAGCAGCCCACGACCGGTGGAAGATACGCAGTATTTT.

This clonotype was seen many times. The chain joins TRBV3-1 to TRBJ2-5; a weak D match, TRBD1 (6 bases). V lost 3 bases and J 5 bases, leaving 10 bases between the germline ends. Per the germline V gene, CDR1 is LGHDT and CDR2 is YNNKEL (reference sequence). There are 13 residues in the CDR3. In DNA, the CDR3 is TGTGCCAGCAGCCAGACAGGTCGGGAGACCCAGTACTTC. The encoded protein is CASSQTGRETQYF.

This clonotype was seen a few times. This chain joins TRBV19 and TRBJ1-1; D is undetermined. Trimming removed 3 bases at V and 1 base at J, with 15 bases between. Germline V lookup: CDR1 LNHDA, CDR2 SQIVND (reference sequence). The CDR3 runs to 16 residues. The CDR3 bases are TGTGCCAGTAGTATGTCGGTGACGGCCTCGAACACTGAAGCTTTCTTT. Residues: CASSMSVTASNTEAFF.

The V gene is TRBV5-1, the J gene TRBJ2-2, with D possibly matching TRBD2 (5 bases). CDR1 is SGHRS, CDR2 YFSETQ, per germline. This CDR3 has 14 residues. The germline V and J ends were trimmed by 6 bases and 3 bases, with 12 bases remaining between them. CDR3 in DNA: TGCGCCAGCACCCGGGGTGAATACACCGGGGAGCTGTTTTTT. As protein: CASTRGEYTGELFF.

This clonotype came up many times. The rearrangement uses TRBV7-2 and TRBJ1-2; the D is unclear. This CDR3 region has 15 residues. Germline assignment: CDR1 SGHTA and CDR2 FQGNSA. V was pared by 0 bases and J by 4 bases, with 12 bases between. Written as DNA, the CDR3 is TGTGCCAGCAGCTTAGCGCGCAGCCATGCCTATGGCTACACCTTC. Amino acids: CASSLARSHAYGYTF.

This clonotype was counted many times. In DNA, the CDR3 is TGTGCCAGCAGCTTAGGGTCGGGCCCTTGGAACGAGCAGTACGTC. The encoded protein is CASSLGSGPWNEQYV. The gene calls are TRBV7-2 and TRBJ2-7; D is unclear. In germline, CDR1 is SGHTA, CDR2 FQGNSA. V lost 1 base and J lost 5, with 15 bases in between. This CDR3 contains 15 residues.

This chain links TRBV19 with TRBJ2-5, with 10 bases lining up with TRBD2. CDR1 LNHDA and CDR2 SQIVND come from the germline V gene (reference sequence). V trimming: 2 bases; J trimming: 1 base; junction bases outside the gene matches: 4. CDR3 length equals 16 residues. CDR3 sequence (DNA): TGTGCCAGTAGTATAAGGGCTAGCGGGGGCCAAGAGACCCAGTACTTC. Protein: CASSIRASGGQETQYF.

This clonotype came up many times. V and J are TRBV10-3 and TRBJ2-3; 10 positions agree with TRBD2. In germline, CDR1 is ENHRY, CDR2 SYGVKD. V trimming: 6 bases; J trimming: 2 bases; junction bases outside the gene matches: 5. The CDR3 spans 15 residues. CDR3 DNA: TGTGCCATCAGCGCCGGGACTAGCGACACAGATACGCAGTATTTT. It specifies CAISAGTSDTDTQYF.

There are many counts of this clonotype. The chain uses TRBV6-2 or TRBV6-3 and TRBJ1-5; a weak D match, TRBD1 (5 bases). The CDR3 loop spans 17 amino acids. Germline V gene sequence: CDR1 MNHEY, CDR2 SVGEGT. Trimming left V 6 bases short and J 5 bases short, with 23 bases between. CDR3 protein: CASSPIPTRGVYQPQHF. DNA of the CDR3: TGTGCCAGCAGCCCAATCCCGACTCGGGGGGTTTATCAGCCCCAGCATTTT.